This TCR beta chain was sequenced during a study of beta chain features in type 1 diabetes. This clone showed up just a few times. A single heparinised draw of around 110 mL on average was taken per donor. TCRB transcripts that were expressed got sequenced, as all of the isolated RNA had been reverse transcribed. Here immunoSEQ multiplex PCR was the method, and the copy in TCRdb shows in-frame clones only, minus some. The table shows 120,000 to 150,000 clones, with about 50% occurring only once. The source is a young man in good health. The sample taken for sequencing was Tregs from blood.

CDR3 protein: CASSWGVQNTGELFF. The CDR3 bases are TGCGCCAGCAGCTGGGGGGTACAGAACACCGGGGAGCTGTTTTTT. The chain couples TRBV5-1 to TRBJ2-2, with a weak D call TRBD2 (6 bases). The V and J ends lost 3 bases and 1 base respectively, with 10 bases between them. The germline CDR1 and CDR2 sequences are SGHRS and YFSETQ. The CDR3 has 15 amino acids.